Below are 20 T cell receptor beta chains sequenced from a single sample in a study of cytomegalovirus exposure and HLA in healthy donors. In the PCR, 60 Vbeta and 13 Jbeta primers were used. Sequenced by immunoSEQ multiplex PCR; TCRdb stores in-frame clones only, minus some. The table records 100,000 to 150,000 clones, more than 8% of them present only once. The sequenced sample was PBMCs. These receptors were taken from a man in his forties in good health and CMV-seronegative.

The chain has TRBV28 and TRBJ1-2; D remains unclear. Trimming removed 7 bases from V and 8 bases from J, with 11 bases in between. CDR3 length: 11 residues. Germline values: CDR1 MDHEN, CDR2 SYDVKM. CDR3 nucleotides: TGTGCCAGCACCCCGGGAGGCGGCTACACCTTC. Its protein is CASTPGGGYTF.

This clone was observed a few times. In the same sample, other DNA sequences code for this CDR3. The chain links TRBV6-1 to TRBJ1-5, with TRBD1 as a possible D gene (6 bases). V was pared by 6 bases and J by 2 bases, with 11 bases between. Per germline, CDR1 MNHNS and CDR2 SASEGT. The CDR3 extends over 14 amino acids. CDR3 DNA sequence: TGTGCCAGCAGACCGACAGGAGGCAATCAGCCCCAGCATTTT. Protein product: CASRPTGGNQPQHF.

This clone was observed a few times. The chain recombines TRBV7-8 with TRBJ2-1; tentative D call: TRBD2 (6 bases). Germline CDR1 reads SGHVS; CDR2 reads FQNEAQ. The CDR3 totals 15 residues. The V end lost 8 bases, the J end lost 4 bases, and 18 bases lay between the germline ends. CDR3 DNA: TGTGCCAGCTCACCCCTGGGGGGAGAATACAATGAGCAGTTCTTC. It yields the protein CASSPLGGEYNEQFF.

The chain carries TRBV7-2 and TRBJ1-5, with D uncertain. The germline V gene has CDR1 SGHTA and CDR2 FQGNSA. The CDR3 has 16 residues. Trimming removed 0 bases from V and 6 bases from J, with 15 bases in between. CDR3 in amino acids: CASSLAAAGKGQPQHF. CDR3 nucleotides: TGTGCCAGCAGCTTAGCCGCGGCGGGGAAGGGTCAGCCCCAGCATTTT.

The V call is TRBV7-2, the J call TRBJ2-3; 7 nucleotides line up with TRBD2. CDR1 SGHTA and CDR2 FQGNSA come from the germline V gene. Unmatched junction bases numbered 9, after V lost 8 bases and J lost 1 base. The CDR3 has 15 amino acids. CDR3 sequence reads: CASSTRGVRTDTQYF. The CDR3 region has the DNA TGTGCCAGCTCTACTCGGGGGGTCCGCACAGATACGCAGTATTTT.

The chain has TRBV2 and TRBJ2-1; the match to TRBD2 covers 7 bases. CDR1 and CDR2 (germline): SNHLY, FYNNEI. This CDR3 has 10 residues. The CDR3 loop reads CDRSGVEQFF. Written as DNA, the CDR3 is TGTGACAGAAGCGGGGTAGAGCAGTTCTTC.

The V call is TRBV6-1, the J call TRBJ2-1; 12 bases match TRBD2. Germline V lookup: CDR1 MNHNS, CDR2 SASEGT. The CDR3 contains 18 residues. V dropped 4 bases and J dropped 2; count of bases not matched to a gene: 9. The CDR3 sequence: CASSALAGGTSTYNEQFF. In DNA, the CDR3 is TGTGCCAGCAGTGCACTAGCGGGGGGAACTAGCACCTACAATGAGCAGTTCTTC.

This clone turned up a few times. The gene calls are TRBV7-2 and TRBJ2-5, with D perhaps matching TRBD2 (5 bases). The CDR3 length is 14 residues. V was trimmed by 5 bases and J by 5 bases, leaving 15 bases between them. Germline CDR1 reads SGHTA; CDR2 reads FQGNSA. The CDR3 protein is CASSPSRTGETQYF. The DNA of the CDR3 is TGTGCCAGCAGCCCATCTCGGACGGGGGAGACCCAGTACTTC.

CDR3 sequence reads: CATHGGLNTGELFF. DNA for the CDR3: TGTGCCACCCACGGGGGGCTTAACACCGGGGAGCTGTTTTTT. This chain uses TRBV15 with TRBJ2-2; D is perhaps TRBD2 (7 bases). Germline CDR1 and CDR2: LNHNV and YYDKDF (reference sequence). Trimming took off 8 bases at V and 2 bases at J, with 12 bases between the two ends. CDR3 length: 14 residues.

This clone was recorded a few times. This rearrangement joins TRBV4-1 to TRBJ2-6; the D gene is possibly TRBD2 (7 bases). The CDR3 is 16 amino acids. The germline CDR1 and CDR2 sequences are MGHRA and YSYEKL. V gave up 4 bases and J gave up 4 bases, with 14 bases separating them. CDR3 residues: CASSRGGAYGANVLTF. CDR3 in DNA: TGCGCCAGCAGCCGAGGGGGGGCCTACGGGGCCAACGTCCTGACTTTC.

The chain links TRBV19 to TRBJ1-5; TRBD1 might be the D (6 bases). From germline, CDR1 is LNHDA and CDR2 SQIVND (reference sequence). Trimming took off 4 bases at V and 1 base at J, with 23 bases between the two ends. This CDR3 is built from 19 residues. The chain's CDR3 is CASSRPREGGWMSNQPQHF. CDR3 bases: TGTGCCAGTAGTAGGCCCCGGGAGGGGGGCTGGATGAGCAATCAGCCCCAGCATTTT.

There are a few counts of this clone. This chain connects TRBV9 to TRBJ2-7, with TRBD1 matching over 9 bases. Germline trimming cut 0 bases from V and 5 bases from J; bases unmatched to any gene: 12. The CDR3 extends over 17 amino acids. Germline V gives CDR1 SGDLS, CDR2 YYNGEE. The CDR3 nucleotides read TGTGCCAGCAGCGTAGAGGAGAGGGGGACAGGGTCCCACGAGCAGTACTTC. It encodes CASSVEERGTGSHEQYF.

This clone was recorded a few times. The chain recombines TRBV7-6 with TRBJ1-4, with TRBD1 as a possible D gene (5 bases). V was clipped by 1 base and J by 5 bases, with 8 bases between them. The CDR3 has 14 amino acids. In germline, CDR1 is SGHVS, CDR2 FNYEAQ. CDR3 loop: CASSLGTNNEKLFF. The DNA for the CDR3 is TGTGCCAGCAGCTTAGGGACAAACAATGAAAAACTGTTTTTT.

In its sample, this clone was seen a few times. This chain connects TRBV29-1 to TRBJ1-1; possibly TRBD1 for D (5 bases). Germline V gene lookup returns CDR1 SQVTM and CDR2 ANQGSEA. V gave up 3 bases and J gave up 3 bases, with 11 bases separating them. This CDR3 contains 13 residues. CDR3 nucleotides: TGCAGCGTTGAGGGGGGGTTGGACACTGAAGCTTTCTTT. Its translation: CSVEGGLDTEAFF.

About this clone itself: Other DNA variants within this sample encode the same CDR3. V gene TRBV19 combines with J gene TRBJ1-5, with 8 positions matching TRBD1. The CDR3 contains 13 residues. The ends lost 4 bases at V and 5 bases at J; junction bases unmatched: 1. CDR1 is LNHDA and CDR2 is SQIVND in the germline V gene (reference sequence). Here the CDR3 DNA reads TGTGCCAGTAGTAGGGACAGGTATCAGCCCCAGCATTTT. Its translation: CASSRDRYQPQHF.

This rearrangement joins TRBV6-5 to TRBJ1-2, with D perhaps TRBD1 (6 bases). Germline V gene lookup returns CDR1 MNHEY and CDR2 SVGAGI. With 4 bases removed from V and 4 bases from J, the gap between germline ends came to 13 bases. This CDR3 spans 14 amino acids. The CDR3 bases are TGTGCCAGCAGTTCAGCGACAGGCACCTATGGCTACACCTTC. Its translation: CASSSATGTYGYTF.

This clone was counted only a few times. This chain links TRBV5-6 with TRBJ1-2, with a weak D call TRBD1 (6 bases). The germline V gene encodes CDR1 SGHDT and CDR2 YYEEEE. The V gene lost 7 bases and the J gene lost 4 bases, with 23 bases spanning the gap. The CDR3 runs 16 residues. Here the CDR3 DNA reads TGTGCCAGCGGCCCCGAACAGGGTCCAACCATCTATGGCTACACCTTC. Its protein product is CASGPEQGPTIYGYTF.

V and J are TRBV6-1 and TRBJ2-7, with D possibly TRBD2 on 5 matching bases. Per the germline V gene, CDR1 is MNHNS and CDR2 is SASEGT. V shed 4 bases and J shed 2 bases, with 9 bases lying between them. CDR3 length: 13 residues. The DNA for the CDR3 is TGTGCCAGCAGTGCCGTCGGGGCCTACGAGCAGTACTTC. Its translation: CASSAVGAYEQYF.

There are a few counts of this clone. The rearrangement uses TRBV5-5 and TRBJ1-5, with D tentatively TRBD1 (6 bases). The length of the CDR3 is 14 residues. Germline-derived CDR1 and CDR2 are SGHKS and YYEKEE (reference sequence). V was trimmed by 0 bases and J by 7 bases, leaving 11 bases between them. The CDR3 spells CASSLGWGQQPQHF. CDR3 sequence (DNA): TGTGCCAGCAGCTTGGGTTGGGGGCAACAGCCCCAGCATTTT.

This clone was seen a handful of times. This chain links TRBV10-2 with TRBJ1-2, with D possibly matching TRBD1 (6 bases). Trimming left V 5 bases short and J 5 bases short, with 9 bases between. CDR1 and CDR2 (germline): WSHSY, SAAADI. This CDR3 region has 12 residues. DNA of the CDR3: TGCGCCAGCAGTCCTCAGGGGTATGGCTACACCTTC. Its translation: CASSPQGYGYTF.